This T cell receptor beta chain was retrieved from a study of technical replicates of blood from a handful of donors. Sequencing was performed with immunoSEQ multiplex PCR; in TCRdb, only in-frame clones are kept and a portion is missing. This sample yields some 68,000 clones, of which roughly 95% are seen a single time; roughly 0.24% belongs to the top ten. The ends were cut back, 4 bases at V and 7 bases at J, with 8 bases in the middle. The CDR3 extends over 13 amino acids. Germline V lookup: CDR1 KGHSH, CDR2 LQKENI. V gene TRBV18 combines with J gene TRBJ1-6; D may be TRBD1 (5 bases). Sequencing was done on a sample of T cells isolated from PBMCs. This TCR was recovered from a human donor in good health. The CDR3 bases are TGTGCCAGCTCACTAGGGGAAAATTCACCCCTCCACTTT. The encoded protein is CASSLGENSPLHF.